The sequence of this T cell receptor beta chain was determined in a study of cytomegalovirus exposure and HLA in healthy donors. Study results and caveats: Highest at DRB1 and lowest at HLA-C, TCR association rates differed among HLA loci in a later analysis. Cytomegalovirus-associated status was assigned to about 180 TCR beta chains. Common viral pathogens seemed, in a later analysis, to connect with several of the most significant clusters.

The study ran its PCR with 60 Vbeta and 13 Jbeta primers. Method: immunoSEQ multiplex PCR; TCRdb's copy keeps in-frame clones and lacks some. The sample contains some 180,000 clones, roughly 77% of which appear only once. Points on this clone: Its target is unknown.

This receptor was taken from a woman aged 25 to 39 in good health and CMV-seropositive. The sample taken for sequencing was PBMCs.

The CDR3 sequence is CAISEGRGETQYF. The CDR3 DNA follows: TGTGCCATCTCCGAGGGGAGGGGTGAGACCCAGTACTTC. This chain connects TRBV10-3 to TRBJ2-5; the match to TRBD2 covers 7 bases. CDR1 and CDR2 (germline): ENHRY, SYGVKD. The CDR3 runs to 13 residues. Trimming took 8 bases from V and 5 from J; bases not matched to a gene: 8.